This T cell receptor beta chain was sequenced in a study of T cell responses to AZD1222 COVID-19 vaccine. Using immunoSEQ multiplex PCR, the repertoire was profiled, and TCRdb retains in-frame clones only, with some absent. The profile shows approximately 150,000 clones, 90% of them singletons. Germline CDR1 KGHSH, CDR2 LQKENI. Trimming took 2 bases from V and 3 from J; bases not matched to a gene: 7. The CDR3 sequence is 16 residues long. Study-wide results and caveats: Vaccine-related CD4 TCRs covered spike, predominating at 160-218 and 743-854. Donor demographics were predominantly white British with a female majority; clonal diversity may be underestimated. When two AZD1222 doses had been given, Spike-specific TCR breadth and depth rose.

About this clone itself: Its matching antigen is unknown.

Second-dose schedules of about 4 or about 12 weeks were combined. This TCR was recovered from an adult who received the AZD1222 COVID-19 vaccine. The chain recombines TRBV18 with TRBJ1-3; 7 bases align to TRBD1. This material consisted of peripheral blood, taken 28 days after the second AZD1222 dose. This chain's CDR3 is CASSPTEGAGGNTIYF. CDR3 DNA: TGTGCCAGCTCACCAACCGAGGGGGCAGGTGGAAACACCATATATTTT. The complete variable domain, with remaining parts taken from reference TRBV18 and TRBJ1-3, reads NAGVMQNPRHLVRRRGQEARLRCSPMKGHSHVYWYRQLPEEGLKFMVYLQKENIIDESGMPKERFSAEFPKEGPSILRIQQVVRGDSAAYFCASSPTEGAGGNTIYFGEGSWLTVV.